This T cell receptor (beta chain) appears in the sequencing data of a study of blood T cell repertoires in COVID-19. At the level of the study: Both acute and convalescent COVID-19 samples were obtained from the United States, Italy and Spain. In each case, the material was cDNA or gDNA derived from T cells, B-cell-depleted T cells, or PBMCs.

The CDR3 extends over 13 amino acids. The V gene lost 2 bases and the J gene lost 0 bases, with 5 bases spanning the gap. Germline CDR1 is SNHLY and CDR2 is FYNNEI. Source study methods: Amplification of reference gene primers provided the estimated nucleated cell counts. The repertoire was sequenced with immunoSEQ multiplex PCR; TCRdb's copy has only in-frame clones and lacks some. The V and J calls and clone size were taken over from that table, and D and trimming were inferred from the DNA. Among about 110,000 clones listed, 80% to 85% were seen once. The rearrangement links TRBV2 to TRBJ2-7, with no clear D. This sequence originates from a woman aged 70-85 years with acute or convalescent COVID-19. Sequences were obtained from peripheral blood. This CDR3 reads CASSELLSYEQYF. The CDR3 bases are TGTGCCAGCAGTGAATTACTCTCCTACGAGCAGTACTTC.